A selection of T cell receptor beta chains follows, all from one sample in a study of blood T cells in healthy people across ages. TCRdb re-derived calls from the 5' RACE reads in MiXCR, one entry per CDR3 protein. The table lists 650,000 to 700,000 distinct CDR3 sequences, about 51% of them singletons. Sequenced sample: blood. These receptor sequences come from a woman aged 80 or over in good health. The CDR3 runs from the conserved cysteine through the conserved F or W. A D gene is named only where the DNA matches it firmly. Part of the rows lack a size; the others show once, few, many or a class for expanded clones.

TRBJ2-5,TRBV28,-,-,CASRKGAGFETQYF,TGTGCCAGCAGGAAGGGAGCAGGGTTCGAGACCCAGTACTTC
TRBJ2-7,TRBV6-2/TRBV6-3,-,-,CASSYDTTRGSSYEQYF,TGTGCCAGCAGTTACGACACCACAAGGGGTAGCTCCTACGAGCAGTACTTC
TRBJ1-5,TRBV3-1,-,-,CASSQGRGHPQHF,TGTGCCAGCAGCCAAGGGCGAGGACATCCCCAGCATTTT
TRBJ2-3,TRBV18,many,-,CASSPSIRGSTDTQYF,TGTGCCAGCTCACCGTCGATACGGGGGAGCACAGATACGCAGTATTTT
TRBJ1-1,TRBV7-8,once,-,CASSYVAMNTEAFF,TGTGCCAGCAGCTATGTGGCCATGAACACTGAAGCTTTCTTT
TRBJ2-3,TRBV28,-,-,CASSLSPDRRDDTQYF,TGTGCCAGCAGTTTAAGCCCGGACAGGAGGGATGATACGCAGTATTTT
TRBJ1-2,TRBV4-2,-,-,CASSPSVSNYGYTF,TGTGCCAGCAGTCCCTCAGTTTCTAACTATGGCTACACCTTC
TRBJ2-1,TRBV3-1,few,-,CASSLLKVAASYNEQFF,TGTGCCAGCAGCCTCCTCAAGGTAGCGGCTTCCTACAATGAGCAGTTCTTC
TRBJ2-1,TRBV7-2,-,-,CASSTQGGCEQFF,TGTGCCAGCTCAACCCAGGGGGGGTGTGAGCAGTTCTTC
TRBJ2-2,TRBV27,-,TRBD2,CASSLSSRSGGNTGELFF,TGTGCCAGCAGTTTATCGAGTCGGTCGGGGGGGAACACCGGGGAGCTGTTTTTT
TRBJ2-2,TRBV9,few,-,CASSVAGSRNTGELFF,TGTGCCAGCAGCGTAGCCGGTTCAAGGAACACCGGGGAGCTGTTTTTT
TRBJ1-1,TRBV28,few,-,CASSNRVWAFF,TGTGCCAGCAGTAACAGGGTATGGGCTTTCTTT
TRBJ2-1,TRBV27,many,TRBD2,CASSLRAGASYNEQFF,TGTGCCAGCAGTTTACGCGCGGGAGCCTCCTACAATGAGCAGTTCTTC
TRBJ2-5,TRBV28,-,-,CASSDSPPNRETQYF,TGTGCCAGCAGCGACTCACCCCCTAACAGGGAGACCCAGTACTTC
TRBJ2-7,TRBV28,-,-,CASSGPQGAEQYF,TGTGCCAGCAGTGGCCCCCAGGGTGCCGAGCAGTACTTC
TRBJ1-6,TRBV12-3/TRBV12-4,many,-,CASVRSGGNSPLHF,TGTGCCAGCGTAAGGTCCGGTGGTAATTCACCCCTCCACTTT
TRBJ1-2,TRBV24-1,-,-,CATSDGTGRAQIDHTF,TGTGCCACCAGTGACGGTACAGGGAGGGCGCAAATTGACCACACCTTC
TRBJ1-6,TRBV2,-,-,CASSEAHKRSPLHF,TGTGCCAGCAGTGAAGCCCATAAGAGGTCACCCCTCCACTTT